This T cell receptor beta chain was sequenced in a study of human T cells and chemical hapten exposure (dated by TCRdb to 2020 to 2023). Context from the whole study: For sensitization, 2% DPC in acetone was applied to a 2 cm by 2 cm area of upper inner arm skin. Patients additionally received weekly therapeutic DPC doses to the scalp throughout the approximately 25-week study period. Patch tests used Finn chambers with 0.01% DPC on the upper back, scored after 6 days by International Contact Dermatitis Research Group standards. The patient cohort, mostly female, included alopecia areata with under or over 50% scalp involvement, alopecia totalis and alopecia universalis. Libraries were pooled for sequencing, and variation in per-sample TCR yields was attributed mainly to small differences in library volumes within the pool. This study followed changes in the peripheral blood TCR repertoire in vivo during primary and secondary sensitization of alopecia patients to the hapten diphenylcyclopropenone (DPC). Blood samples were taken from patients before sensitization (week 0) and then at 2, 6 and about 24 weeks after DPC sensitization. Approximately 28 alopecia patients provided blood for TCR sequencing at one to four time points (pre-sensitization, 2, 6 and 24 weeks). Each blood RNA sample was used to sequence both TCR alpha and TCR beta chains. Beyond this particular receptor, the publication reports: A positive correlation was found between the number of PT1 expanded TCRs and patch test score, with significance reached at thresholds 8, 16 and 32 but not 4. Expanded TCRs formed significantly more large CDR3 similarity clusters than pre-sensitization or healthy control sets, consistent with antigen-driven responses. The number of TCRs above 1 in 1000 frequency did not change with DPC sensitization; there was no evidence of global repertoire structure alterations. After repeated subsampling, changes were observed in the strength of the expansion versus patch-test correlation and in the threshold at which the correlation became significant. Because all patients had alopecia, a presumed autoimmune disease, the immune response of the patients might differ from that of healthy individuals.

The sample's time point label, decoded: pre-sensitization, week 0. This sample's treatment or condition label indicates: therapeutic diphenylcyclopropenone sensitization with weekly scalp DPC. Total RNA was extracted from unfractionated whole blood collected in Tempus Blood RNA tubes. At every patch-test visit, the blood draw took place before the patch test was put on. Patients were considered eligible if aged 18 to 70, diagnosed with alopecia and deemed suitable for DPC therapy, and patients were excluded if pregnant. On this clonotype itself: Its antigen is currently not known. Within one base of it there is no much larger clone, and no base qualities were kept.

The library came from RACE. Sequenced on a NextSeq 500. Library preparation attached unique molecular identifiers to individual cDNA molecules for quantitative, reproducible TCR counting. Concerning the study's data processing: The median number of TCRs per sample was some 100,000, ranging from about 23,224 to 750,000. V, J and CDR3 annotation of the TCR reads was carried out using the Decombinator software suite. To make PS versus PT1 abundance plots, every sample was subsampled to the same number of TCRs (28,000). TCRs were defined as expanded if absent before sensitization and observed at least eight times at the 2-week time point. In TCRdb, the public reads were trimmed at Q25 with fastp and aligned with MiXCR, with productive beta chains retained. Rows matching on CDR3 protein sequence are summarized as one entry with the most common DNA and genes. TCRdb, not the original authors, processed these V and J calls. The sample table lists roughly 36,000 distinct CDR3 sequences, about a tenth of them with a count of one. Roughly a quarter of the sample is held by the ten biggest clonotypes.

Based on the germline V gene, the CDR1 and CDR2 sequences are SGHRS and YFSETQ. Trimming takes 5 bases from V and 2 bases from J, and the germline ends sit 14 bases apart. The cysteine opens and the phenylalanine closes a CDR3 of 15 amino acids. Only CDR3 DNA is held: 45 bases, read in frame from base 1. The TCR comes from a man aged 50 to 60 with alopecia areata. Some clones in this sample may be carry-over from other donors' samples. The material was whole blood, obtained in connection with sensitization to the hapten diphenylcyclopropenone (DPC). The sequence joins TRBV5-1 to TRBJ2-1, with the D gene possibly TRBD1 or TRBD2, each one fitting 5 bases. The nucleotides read TGCGCCAGCAGAACCCCCGGGACGACCTACAATGAGCAGTTCTTC. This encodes CASRTPGTTYNEQFF.